This T cell receptor beta chain was sequenced in a study of blood T cell repertoires in COVID-19. The germline V gene has CDR1 MNHEY and CDR2 SMNVEV (reference sequence). Trimming cost V 2 bases and J 8 bases, with 9 bases left between them. This CDR3 comprises 13 residues. The protocol was immunoSEQ multiplex PCR, while the TCRdb copy is restricted to in-frame clones and leaves out a portion. The table records around 450,000 clones, 90% of them present only once. The rearrangement uses TRBV27 and TRBJ1-4; D perhaps matches TRBD1 (6 bases). The receptor was isolated from a man between 18 and 35 years old who had recovered from COVID-19. The specimen sequenced was PBMCs or T cells enriched from blood (not recorded which). In DNA form, the CDR3 reads TGTGCCAGCAGTTTAACAGGGTTCGAAAAACTGTTTTTT. Translated: CASSLTGFEKLFF.